This T cell receptor (beta chain) appears in the sequencing data of a study of OX40 agonist ivuxolimab in advanced cancers. V trimming: 7 bases; J trimming: 9 bases; junction bases outside the gene matches: 4. In germline, CDR1 is SNHLY, CDR2 FYNNEI. The CDR3 loop spans 14 amino acids. TCRdb's copy holds only in-frame clones and misses some; the assay was immunoSEQ multiplex PCR. The sample gives about 84,000 clones, more than 80% of which show up once; 0.2% to 0.25% is in the top ten. V and J are TRBV2 and TRBJ2-1; 15 bases match TRBD2. This sequence was found in an adult with an advanced solid tumor such as melanoma, head and neck, liver or kidney cancer. The material sequenced was CD4+ or CD8+ T cells sorted from blood, taken in a trial of the OX40 agonist ivuxolimab. CDR3 region: CASKGGLAGGEQFF. The CDR3 DNA sequence: TGTGCCAGCAAAGGGGGACTAGCGGGAGGTGAGCAGTTCTTC.